Sequencing of this T cell receptor beta chain was carried out in a study of a mutant IDH1 vaccine in newly diagnosed glioma (dated by TCRdb to the early 2020s). The study in broad terms: Vaccination started 4-6 weeks after radiotherapy alone, or was given together with temozolomide cycles in the groups whose treatment included chemotherapy. Of the 25 to 40 treated patients, approximately 62% were male and approximately 40% were female, and the mean age was approximately 39 years. Before enrollment, most patients had been given radiochemotherapy with temozolomide as standard therapy, while the rest had received either radiotherapy alone or temozolomide alone. The week-35 safety follow-up took place at visit V12, and the week-47 end of study took place at visit V13. Peripheral blood was collected at six visits: V03 (baseline), V05, V07, V10, V12 and V13. Longitudinal TCRB deep sequencing was done for 25 treated patients, wherever samples were available for exploratory analyses. Overall results and qualifications from the work: The authors noted that analyses of patient blood samples could not be reproduced because of sample limitations. Immune responses induced by the vaccine were seen in around 93% of patients across multiple MHC alleles. No apparent relationship was observed between pseudoprogression and alterations in the top peripheral T cell clonotypes detected by TCRB sequencing. Selection of PBMC samples for TCRB deep sequencing was based on availability.

Per the publication, the time point label means: week 35, safety follow-up. Each vaccine dose, consisting of 300 ug of a 20-mer mutant IDH1 peptide in Montanide, was administered subcutaneously with topical imiquimod. Across visits V03 through V10, patients got a total of eight vaccinations, given in weeks 1, 3, 5, 7, 11, 15, 19 and 23. All donors had newly diagnosed IDH1-mutant astrocytomas of WHO grade 3 or 4 that showed loss of nuclear ATRX. The samples were drawn from NOA16, a multicentre, single-arm, open-label phase I trial in Germany that tested a mutant IDH1 peptide vaccine in humans for the first time. Genomic DNA for TCRB sequencing was extracted from EDTA blood using the DNeasy Blood and Tissue Kit. On this clone itself: The clone's antigen remains unknown. Base qualities are not recorded, but no much larger clone differs from it by a single base.

Libraries were prepared through the immunoSEQ multiplex PCR assay. Rearranged TCR beta chain sequences were amplified using the hsTCRB Kit according to the manufacturer's protocol. An Illumina MiSeq was used to sequence the TCRB libraries. Concerning the study's data processing: The kit vendor's proprietary platform handled demultiplexing, trimming and gene mapping. TCRdb stores this immuneACCESS table with in-frame sequences only. Part of the clones is absent; in the studies checked, under half of the shortfall reflects unresolved V genes, and no reason is known for the rest. V and J calls and clone size follow that table, whereas D and trimming were derived from the DNA. This sample holds about 46,000 clones; roughly 92% were observed only once. The top ten constitute less than 2.5% of the sample. The germline V gene (reference sequence) yields LNHDA for CDR1 and SQIVND for CDR2. Counted from cysteine to phenylalanine, this CDR3 has 15 amino acids. The retained sequence is limited to the CDR3, 45 bases, with the frame set at the first base. V is pared back by 6 bases and J by 2 bases, with 11 bases lying between the germline termini.

The TCR comes from a man aged 50-60 years with glioma. The chain joins TRBV19 to TRBJ2-6; no D gene call is confident. This specimen consisted of PBMCs, obtained from a glioma patient whose treatment included an IDH1 peptide vaccine. The sequenced DNA is TGTGCCAGTAGGCTCCAGGTCCCTGGGGCCAACGTCCTGACTTTC. Translated, it gives CASRLQVPGANVLTF.